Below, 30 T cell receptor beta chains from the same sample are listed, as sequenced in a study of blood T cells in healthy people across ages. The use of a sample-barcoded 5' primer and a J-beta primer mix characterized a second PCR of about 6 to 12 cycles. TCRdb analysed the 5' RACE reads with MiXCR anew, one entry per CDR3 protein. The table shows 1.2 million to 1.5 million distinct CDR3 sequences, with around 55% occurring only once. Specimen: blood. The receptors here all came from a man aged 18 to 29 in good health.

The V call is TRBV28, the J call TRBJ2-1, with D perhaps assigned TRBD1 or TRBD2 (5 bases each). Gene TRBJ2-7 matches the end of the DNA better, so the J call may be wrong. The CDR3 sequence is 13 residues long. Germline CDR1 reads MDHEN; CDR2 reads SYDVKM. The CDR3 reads CASKGRAYNEQYF. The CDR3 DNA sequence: TGTGCCAGCAAGGGGAGAGCTTACAATGAGCAGTACTTC.

The CDR3 nucleotides are TGTGCCAGCAGTAACAGGGGGCGCCTTGACAATGAGCAGTACTTC. This translates into CASSNRGRLDNEQYF. The rearrangement links TRBV6-2 or TRBV6-3 to TRBJ2-5, with TRBD1 identical over 9 bases. V trimming: 5 bases; J trimming: 11 bases; junction bases outside the gene matches: 15. The CDR3 is 15 amino acids. Germline CDR1 MNHEY, CDR2 SVGEGT.

The CDR3 sequence is CSAAGDSSYNEQFF. For the CDR3, the DNA is TGCAGTGCCGCGGGGGATAGCTCCTACAATGAGCAGTTCTTC. The gene calls are TRBV20-1 and TRBJ2-1; 7 bases align to TRBD2. The length of the CDR3 is 14 residues. V lost 6 bases to trimming and J lost 0 bases; unmatched junction nucleotides: 5. Germline V gene data show CDR1 as DFQATT and CDR2 as SNEGSKA (reference sequence).

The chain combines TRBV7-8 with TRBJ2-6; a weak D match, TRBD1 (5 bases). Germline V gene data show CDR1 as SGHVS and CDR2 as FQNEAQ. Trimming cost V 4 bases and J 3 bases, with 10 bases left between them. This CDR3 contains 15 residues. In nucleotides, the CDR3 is TGTGCCAGCAGCTCTCCAGGGTTTGGGGCCAACGTCCTGACTTTC. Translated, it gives CASSSPGFGANVLTF.

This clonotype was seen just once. CDR3 protein: CASSLDIDGGNTEAFF. DNA for the CDR3: TGTGCCAGCAGTCTAGATATCGATGGCGGGAACACTGAAGCTTTCTTT. The rearrangement joins TRBV27 to TRBJ1-1; D not certain. With 5 bases removed from V and 1 base from J, the gap between germline ends came to 17 bases. This CDR3 comprises 16 residues. The germline gives CDR1 MNHEY, CDR2 SMNVEV (reference sequence).

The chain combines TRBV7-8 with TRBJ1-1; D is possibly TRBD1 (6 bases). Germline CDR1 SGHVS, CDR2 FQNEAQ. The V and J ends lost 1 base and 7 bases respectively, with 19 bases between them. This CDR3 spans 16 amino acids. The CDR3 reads CASSLVPLPGEGEAFF. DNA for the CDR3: TGTGCCAGCAGCTTAGTCCCCCTGCCAGGGGAGGGTGAAGCTTTCTTT.

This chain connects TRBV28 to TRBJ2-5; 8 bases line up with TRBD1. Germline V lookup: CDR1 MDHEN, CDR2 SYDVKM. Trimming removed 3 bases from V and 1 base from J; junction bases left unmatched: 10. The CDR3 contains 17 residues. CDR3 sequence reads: CASSFSGTGAPQETQYF. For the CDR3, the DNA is TGTGCCAGCAGTTTCTCTGGGACAGGAGCCCCCCAAGAGACCCAGTACTTC.

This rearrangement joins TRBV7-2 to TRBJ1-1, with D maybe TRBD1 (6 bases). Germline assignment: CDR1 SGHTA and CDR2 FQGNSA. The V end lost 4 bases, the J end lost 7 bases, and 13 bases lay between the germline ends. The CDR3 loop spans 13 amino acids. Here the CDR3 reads CASSWGYRVEAFF. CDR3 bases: TGTGCCAGCAGCTGGGGGTACAGGGTTGAAGCTTTCTTT.

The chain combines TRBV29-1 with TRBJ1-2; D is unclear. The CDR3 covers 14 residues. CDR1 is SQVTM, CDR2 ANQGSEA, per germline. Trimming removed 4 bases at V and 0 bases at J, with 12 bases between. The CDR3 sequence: CSVGDVIANYGYTF. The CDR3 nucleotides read TGCAGCGTTGGAGATGTTATAGCTAACTATGGCTACACCTTC.

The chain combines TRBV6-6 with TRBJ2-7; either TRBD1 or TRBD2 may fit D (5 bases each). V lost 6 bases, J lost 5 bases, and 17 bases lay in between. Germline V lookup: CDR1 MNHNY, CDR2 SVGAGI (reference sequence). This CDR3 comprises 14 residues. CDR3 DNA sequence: TGTGCCAGCAGCAGAAGGGACCGCGGCAACGAGCAGTACTTC. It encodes CASSRRDRGNEQYF.

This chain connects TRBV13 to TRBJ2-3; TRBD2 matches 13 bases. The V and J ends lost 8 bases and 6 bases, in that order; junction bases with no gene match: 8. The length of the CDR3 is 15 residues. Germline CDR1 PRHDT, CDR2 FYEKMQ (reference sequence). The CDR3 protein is CASHTWTSGSDTQYF. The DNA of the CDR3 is TGTGCCAGCCACACCTGGACTAGCGGGAGTGATACGCAGTATTTT.

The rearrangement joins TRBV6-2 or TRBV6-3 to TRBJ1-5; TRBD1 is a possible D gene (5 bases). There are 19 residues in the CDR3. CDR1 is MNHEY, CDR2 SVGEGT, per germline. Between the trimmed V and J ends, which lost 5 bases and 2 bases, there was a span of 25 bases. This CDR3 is CASSGPPPGPNVRNQPQHF. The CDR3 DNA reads TGTGCCAGCAGTGGTCCTCCCCCGGGACCAAATGTCCGCAATCAGCCCCAGCATTTT.

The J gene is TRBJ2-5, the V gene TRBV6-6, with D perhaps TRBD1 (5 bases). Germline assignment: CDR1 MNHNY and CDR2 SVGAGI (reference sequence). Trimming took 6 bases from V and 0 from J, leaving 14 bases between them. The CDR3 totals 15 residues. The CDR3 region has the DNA TGTGCCAGCAGCTCCGCGTGGGGCCACCAAGAGACCCAGTACTTC. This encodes CASSSAWGHQETQYF.

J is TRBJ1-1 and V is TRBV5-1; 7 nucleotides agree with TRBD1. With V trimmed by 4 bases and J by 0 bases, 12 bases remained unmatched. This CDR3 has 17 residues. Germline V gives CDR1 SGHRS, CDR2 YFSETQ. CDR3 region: CASSPRDSIFMNTEAFF. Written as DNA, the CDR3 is TGCGCCAGCAGCCCCCGGGACAGCATCTTTATGAACACTGAAGCTTTCTTT.

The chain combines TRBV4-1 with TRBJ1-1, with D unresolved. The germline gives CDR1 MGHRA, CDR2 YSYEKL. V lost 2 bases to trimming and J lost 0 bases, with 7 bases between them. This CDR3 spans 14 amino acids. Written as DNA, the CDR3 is TGCGCCAGCAGCCAATGGACGGTGAACACTGAAGCTTTCTTT. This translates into CASSQWTVNTEAFF.

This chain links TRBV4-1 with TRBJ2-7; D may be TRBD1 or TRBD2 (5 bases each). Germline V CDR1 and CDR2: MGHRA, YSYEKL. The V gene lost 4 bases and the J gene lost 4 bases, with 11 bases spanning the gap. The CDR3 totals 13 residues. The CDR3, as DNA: TGCGCCAGCAGCCGGGGACCGCTATACGAGCAGTACTTC. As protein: CASSRGPLYEQYF.

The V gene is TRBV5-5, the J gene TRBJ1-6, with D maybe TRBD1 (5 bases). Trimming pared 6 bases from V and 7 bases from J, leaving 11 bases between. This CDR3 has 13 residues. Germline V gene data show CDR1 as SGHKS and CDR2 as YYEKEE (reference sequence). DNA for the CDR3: TGTGCCAGCACGAGTCAGGGCAATTCACCCCTCCACTTT. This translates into CASTSQGNSPLHF.

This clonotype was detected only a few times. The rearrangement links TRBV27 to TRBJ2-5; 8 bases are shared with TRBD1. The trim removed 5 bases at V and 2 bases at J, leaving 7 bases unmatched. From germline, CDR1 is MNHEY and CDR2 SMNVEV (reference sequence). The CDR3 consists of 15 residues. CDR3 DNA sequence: TGTGCCAGCAGTAAAGGGACAGGTGAACAAGAGACCCAGTACTTC. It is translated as CASSKGTGEQETQYF.

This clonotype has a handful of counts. The CDR3 DNA sequence: TGTGCCAGCAGTTTTGGGCTTCCTAACTATGGCTACACCTTC. This translates into CASSFGLPNYGYTF. The V and J genes are TRBV27 and TRBJ1-2, with D unresolved. The germline V gene has CDR1 MNHEY and CDR2 SMNVEV (reference sequence). This CDR3 has 14 amino acids. Trimming pared 3 bases from V and 0 bases from J, leaving 8 bases between.

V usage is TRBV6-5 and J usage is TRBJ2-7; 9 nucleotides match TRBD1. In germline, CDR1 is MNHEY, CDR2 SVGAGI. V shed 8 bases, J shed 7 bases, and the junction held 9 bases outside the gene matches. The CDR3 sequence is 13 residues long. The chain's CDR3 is CASRGQGGGEQYF. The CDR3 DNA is TGTGCCAGCCGGGGACAGGGAGGTGGGGAGCAGTACTTC.

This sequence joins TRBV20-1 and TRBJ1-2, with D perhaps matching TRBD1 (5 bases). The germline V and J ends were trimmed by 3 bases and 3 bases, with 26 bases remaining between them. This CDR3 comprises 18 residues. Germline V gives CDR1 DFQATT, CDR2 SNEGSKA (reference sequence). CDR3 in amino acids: CSASRVKGQQGPYYGYTF. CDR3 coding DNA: TGCAGTGCTAGTCGGGTCAAGGGTCAGCAGGGACCTTACTATGGCTACACCTTC.

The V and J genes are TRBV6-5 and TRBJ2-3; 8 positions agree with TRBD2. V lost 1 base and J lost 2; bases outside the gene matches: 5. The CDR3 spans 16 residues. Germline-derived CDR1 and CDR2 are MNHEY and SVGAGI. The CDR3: CASSYWRRGDTDTQYF. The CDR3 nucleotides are TGTGCCAGCAGTTACTGGAGGCGGGGGGACACAGATACGCAGTATTTT.

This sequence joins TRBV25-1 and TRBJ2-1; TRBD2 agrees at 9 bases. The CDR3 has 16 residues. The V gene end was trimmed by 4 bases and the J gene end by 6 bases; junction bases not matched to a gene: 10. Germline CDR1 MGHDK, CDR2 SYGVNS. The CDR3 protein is CASSATGTSHPNEQFF. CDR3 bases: TGTGCCAGCAGTGCGACCGGGACTAGCCACCCCAATGAGCAGTTCTTC.

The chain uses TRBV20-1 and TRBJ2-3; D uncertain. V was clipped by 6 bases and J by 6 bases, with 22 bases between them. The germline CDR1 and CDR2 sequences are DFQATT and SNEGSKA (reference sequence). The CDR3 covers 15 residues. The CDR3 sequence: CSAITRYPDSDTQYF. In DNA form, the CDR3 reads TGCAGTGCCATCACCCGGTACCCGGATTCGGATACGCAGTATTTT.

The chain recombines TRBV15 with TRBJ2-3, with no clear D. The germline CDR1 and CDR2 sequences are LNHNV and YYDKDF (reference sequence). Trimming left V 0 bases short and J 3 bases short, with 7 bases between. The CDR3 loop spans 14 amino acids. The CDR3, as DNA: TGTGCCACCAGCAGAGAATCCCCAACAGATACGCAGTATTTT. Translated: CATSRESPTDTQYF.

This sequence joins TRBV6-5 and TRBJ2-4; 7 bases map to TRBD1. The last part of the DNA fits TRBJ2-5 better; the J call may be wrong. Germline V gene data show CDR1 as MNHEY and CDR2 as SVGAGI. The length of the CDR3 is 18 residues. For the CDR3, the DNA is TGTGCCAGCAGTTACAGTAGAAATGGGGCAGGGGGCCAAGAGACCCAGTACTTC. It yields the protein CASSYSRNGAGGQETQYF.

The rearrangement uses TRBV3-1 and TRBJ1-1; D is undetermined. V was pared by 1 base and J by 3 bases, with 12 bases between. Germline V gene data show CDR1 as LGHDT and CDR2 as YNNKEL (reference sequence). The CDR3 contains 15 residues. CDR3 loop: CASSQGLTPYTEAFF. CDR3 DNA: TGTGCCAGCAGCCAAGGTCTAACGCCATACACTGAAGCTTTCTTT.

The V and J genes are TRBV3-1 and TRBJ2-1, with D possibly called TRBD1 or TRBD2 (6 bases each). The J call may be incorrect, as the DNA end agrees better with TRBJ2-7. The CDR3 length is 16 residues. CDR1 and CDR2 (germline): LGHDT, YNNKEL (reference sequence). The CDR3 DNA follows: TGTGCCAGCAGCCAAGATGGGAGGAAATGGGACAATGAGCAGTACTTC. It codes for CASSQDGRKWDNEQYF.

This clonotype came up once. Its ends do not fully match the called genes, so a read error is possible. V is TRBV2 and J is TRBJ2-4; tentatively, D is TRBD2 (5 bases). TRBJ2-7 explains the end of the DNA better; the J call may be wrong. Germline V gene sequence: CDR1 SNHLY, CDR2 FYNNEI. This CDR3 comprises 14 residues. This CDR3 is CACSEVRGTYEQYF. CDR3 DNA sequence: TGTGCCTGCAGTGAGGTCCGGGGTACCTACGAGCAGTACTTC.

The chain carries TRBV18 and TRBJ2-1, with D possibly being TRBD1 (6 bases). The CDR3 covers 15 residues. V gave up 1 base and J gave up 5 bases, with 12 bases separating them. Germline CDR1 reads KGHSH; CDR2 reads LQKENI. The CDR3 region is CASSPLRQANNEQFF. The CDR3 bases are TGTGCCAGCTCACCACTACGACAGGCCAACAATGAGCAGTTCTTC.